This T cell receptor (beta chain) comes out of a study of cytomegalovirus exposure and HLA in healthy donors. Across the whole study: Of around 400 genotyped donors, more than 65% grouped in the Caucasian-associated ancestry cluster.

Between the trimmed V and J ends, which lost 10 bases and 2 bases, there was a span of 8 bases. There are 11 residues in the CDR3. Germline values: CDR1 ENHRY, CDR2 SYGVKD. The PCR had 60 Vbeta and 13 Jbeta primers. Data came from immunoSEQ multiplex PCR; TCRdb stores just in-frame clones and leaves some out. The data hold some 190,000 clones, with about four fifths observed a single time. This clone turned up a few times. Its cognate antigen is unknown. Broader study findings: Some V segments, TRBV6-2 and TRBV6-3 among them, were indistinguishable and were therefore excluded. Earlier analysis found most TCR beta V segments productive about 87% or about 30% of the time. Association of a missense DCLRE1C variant with TCR beta V- and J-gene trimming was reported in a later analysis.

The sample consisted of PBMCs. This sequence was found in a woman under 40 in good health and CMV-seronegative. V and J are TRBV10-3 and TRBJ1-1; tentatively, D is TRBD1 (6 bases). CDR3 region: CATGTNTEAFF. CDR3 sequence (DNA): TGTGCCACCGGGACAAACACTGAAGCTTTCTTT.